Each of the 12 T cell receptor beta chains below was sequenced from the same sample in a study of blood T cell repertoires in COVID-19. Measured with immunoSEQ multiplex PCR; TCRdb has only the in-frame clones, and not every one. The table lists some 21,000 clones, roughly four fifths of them singletons, with about 20% in the top ten. Sequencing was performed on peripheral blood. Receptors were obtained from a human donor in a cohort sampled during active or convalescent COVID-19.

The rearrangement links TRBV10-1 to TRBJ1-4; D ambiguous. The ends were cut back, 5 bases at V and 8 bases at J, with 9 bases in the middle. Germline assignment: CDR1 WNHNN and CDR2 SYGVQD (reference sequence). The CDR3 sequence is 12 residues long. The CDR3 DNA sequence: TGCGCCAGCAGTCCCAACACGGAAAAACTGTTTTTT. Its protein product is CASSPNTEKLFF.

V gene TRBV15 combines with J gene TRBJ2-3; D unclear. Trimming cost V 5 bases and J 11 bases, with 5 bases left between them. The CDR3 loop spans 9 amino acids. Germline lookup yields CDR1 LNHNV and CDR2 YYDKDF (reference sequence). CDR3 region: CATSPKQYF. DNA for the CDR3: TGTGCCACCAGCCCTAAGCAGTATTTT.

The chain couples TRBV7-2 to TRBJ1-3; D may be TRBD1 (6 bases). The length of the CDR3 is 15 residues. The V gene lost 4 bases and the J gene lost 3 bases, with 13 bases spanning the gap. Germline CDR1 SGHTA, CDR2 FQGNSA. Here the CDR3 DNA reads TGTGCCAGCAGCTCTCTAGGGGGAAGTGGAAACACCATATATTTT. Translation: CASSSLGGSGNTIYF.

V usage is TRBV18 and J usage is TRBJ2-4, with TRBD1 as a possible D gene (5 bases). The germline V gene encodes CDR1 KGHSH and CDR2 LQKENI. V was clipped by 0 bases and J by 5 bases, with 11 bases between them. The CDR3 is 15 residues long. DNA for the CDR3: TGTGCCAGCTCACCACCCTCGGCAGGGCAAAACATTCAGTACTTC. Translation: CASSPPSAGQNIQYF.

The rearrangement uses TRBV28 and TRBJ1-2, with 7 bases that match TRBD1. Germline V gene sequence: CDR1 MDHEN, CDR2 SYDVKM. J was trimmed by 2 bases and V by 3 bases; bases with no gene match: 0. This CDR3 is 13 amino acids long. The CDR3 DNA reads as TGTGCCAGCAGTTTGGACAGGAACTATGGCTACACCTTC. It yields the protein CASSLDRNYGYTF.

The rearrangement joins TRBV6-2 or TRBV6-3 to TRBJ1-1; no reliable D call. Looked up from germline, CDR1 is MNHEY and CDR2 is SVGEGT. Trimming removed 1 base from V and 1 base from J, with 7 bases in between. The CDR3 runs 14 residues. The CDR3 reads CASSYFAGNTEAFF. The CDR3 nucleotides are TGTGCCAGCAGTTACTTCGCAGGGAACACTGAAGCTTTCTTT.

V and J are TRBV6-5 and TRBJ1-1; D ambiguous. Trimming removed 0 bases from V and 0 bases from J, with 2 bases in between. CDR3 length: 13 residues. Germline-derived CDR1 and CDR2 are MNHEY and SVGAGI. The CDR3 nucleotides are TGTGCCAGCAGTTACTCCATGAACACTGAAGCTTTCTTT. As protein: CASSYSMNTEAFF.

This chain uses TRBV21-1 with TRBJ2-6; the D call of TRBD1 is as the table states it, not checked on the DNA. TRBV21-1 is classified as a pseudogene. The CDR3 runs 18 residues. The CDR3 DNA sequence: TGTGCCAGCAGCAAAGAGGGCAGGGTAACTTCTGGGGCCAACGTCCTGACTTTC. As protein: CASSKEGRVTSGANVLTF.

The V gene is TRBV6-2 or TRBV6-3, the J gene TRBJ1-5; the D gene is possibly TRBD1 (6 bases). Germline V lookup: CDR1 MNHEY, CDR2 SVGEGT. Trimming removed 4 bases from V and 2 bases from J, with 12 bases in between. This CDR3 spans 15 amino acids. The CDR3 nucleotides read TGTGCCAGCAGTTCTTTTCACAGGGGCAATCAGCCCCAGCATTTT. Translating it yields CASSSFHRGNQPQHF.

This chain joins TRBV5-6 and TRBJ1-1; tentatively, D is TRBD1 (6 bases). Trimming took off 1 base at V and 5 bases at J, with 15 bases between the two ends. The CDR3 is made up of 15 amino acids. Germline V lookup: CDR1 SGHDT, CDR2 YYEEEE. The CDR3 nucleotides read TGTGCCAGCAGCTTGTTAGACAGGCGGGGGACTGAAGCTTTCTTT. This encodes CASSLLDRRGTEAFF.

V and J are TRBV5-1 and TRBJ2-7; 9 bases map to TRBD1. Germline V lookup: CDR1 SGHRS, CDR2 YFSETQ. This CDR3 has 15 residues. The V gene end was trimmed by 2 bases and the J gene end by 7 bases; junction bases not matched to a gene: 10. DNA of the CDR3: TGCGCCAGCAGCTTAAGACAGGGGGGCCCTGGGGAGCAGTACTTC. Residues: CASSLRQGGPGEQYF.

This clone was counted a few times. The V call is TRBV18, the J call TRBJ2-5; maybe TRBD2 (6 bases). The germline V gene has CDR1 KGHSH and CDR2 LQKENI. V dropped 5 bases and J dropped 2 bases, with 12 bases sitting between them. The CDR3 is 14 amino acids. The CDR3 sequence is CASSSGPGQETQYF. CDR3 coding DNA: TGTGCCAGCTCAAGCGGGCCGGGGCAAGAGACCCAGTACTTC.